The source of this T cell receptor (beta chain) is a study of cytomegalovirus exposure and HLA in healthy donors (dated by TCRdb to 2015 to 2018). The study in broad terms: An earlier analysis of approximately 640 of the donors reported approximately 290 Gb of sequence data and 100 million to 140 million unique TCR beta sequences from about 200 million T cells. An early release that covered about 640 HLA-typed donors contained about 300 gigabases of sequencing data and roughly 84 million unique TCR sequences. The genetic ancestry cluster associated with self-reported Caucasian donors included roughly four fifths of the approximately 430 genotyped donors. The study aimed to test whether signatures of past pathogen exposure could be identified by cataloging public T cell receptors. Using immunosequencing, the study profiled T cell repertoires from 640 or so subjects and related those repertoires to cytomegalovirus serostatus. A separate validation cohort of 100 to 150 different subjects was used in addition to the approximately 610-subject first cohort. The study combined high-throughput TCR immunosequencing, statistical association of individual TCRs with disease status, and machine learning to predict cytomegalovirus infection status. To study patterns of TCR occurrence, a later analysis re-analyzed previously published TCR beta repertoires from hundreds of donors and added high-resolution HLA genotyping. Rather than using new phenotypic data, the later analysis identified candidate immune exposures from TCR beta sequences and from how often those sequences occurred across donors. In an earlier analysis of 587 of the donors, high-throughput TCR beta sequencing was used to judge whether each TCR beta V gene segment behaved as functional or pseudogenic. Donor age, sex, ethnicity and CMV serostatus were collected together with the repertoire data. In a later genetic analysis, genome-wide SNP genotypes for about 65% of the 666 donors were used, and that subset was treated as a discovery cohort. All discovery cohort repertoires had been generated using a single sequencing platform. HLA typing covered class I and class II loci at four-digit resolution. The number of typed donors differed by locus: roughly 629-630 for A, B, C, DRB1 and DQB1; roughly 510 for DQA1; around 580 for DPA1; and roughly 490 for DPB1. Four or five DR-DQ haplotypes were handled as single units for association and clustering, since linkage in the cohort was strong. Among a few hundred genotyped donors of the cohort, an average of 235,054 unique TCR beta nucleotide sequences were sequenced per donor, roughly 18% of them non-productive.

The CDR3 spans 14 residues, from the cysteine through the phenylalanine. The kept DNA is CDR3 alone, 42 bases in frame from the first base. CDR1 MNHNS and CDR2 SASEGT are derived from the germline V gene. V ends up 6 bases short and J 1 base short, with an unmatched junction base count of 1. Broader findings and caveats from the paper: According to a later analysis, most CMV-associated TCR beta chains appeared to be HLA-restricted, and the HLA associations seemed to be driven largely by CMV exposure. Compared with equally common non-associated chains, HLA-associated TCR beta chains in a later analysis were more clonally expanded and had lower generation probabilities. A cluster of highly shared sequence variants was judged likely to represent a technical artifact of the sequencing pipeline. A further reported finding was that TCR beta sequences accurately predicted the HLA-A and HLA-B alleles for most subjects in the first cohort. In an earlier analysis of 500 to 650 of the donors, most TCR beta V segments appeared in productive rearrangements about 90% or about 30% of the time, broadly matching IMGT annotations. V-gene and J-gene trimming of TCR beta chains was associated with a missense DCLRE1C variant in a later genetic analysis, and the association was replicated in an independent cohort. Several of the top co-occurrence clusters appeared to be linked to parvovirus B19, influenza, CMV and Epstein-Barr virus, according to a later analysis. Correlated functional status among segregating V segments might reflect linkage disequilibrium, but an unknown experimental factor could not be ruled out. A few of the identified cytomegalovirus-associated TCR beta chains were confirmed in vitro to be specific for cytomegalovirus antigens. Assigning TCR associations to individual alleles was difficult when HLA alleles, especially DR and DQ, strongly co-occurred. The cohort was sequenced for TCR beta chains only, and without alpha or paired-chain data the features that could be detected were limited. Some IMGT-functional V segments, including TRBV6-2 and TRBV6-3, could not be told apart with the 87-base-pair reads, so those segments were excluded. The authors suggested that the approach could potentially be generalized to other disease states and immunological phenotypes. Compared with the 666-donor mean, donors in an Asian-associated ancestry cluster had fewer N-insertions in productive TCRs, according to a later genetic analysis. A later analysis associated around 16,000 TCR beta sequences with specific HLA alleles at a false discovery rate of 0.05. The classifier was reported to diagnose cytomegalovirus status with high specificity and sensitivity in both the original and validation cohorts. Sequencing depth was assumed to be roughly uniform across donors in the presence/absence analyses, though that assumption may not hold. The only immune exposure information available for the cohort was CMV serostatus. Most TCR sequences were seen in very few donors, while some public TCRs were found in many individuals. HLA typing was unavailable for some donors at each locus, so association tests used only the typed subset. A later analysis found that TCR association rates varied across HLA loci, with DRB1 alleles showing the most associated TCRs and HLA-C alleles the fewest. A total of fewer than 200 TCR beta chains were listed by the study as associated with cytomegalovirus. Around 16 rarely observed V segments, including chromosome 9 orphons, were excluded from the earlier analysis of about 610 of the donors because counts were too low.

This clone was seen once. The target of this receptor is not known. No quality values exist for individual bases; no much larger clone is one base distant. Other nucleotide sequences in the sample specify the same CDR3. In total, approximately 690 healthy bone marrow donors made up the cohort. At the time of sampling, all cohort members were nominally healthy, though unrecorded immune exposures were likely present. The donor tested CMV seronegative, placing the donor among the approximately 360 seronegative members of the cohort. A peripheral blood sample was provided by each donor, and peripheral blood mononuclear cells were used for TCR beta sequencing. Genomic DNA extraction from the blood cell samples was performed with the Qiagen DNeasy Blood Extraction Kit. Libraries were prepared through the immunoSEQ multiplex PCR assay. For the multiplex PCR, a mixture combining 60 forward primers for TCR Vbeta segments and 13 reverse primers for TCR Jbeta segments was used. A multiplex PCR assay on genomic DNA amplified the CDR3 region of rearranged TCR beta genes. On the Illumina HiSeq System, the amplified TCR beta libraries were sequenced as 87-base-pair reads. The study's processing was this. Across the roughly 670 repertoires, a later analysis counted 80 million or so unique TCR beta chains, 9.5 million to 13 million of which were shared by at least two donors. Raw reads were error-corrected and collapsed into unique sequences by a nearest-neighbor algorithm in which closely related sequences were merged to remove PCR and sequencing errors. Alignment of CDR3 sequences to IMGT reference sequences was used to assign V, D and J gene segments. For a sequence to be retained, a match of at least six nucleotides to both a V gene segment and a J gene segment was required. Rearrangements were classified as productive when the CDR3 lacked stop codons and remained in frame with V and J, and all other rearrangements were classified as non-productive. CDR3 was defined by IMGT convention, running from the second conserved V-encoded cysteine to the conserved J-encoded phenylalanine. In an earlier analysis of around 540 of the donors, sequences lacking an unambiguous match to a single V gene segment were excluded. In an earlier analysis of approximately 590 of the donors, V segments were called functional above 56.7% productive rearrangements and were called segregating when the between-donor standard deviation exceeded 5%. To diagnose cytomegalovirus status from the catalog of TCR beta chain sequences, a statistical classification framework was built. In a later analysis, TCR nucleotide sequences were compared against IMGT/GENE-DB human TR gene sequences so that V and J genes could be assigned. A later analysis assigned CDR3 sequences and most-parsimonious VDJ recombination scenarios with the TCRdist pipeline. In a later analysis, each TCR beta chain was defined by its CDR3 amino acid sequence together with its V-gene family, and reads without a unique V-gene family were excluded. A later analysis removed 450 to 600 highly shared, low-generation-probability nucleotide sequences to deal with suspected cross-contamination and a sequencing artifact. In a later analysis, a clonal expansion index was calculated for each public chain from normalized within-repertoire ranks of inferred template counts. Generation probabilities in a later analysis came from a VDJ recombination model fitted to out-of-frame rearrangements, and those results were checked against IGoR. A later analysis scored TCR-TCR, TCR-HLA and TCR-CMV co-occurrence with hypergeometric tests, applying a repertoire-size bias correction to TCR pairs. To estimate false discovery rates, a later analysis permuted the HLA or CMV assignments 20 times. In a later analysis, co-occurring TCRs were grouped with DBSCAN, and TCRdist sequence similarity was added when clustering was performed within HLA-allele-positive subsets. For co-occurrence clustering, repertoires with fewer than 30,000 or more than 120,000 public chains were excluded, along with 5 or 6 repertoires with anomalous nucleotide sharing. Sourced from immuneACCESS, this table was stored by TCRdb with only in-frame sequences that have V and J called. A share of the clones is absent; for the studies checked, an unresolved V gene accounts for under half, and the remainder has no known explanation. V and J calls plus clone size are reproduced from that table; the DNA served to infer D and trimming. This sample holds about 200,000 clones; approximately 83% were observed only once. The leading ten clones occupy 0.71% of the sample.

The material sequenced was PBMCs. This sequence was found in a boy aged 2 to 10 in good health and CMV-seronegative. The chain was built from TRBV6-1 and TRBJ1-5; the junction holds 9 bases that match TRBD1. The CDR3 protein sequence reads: CASRTGGSNQPQHF. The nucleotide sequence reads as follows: TGTGCCAGCAGGACAGGGGGGAGCAATCAGCCCCAGCATTTT.